The sample holds a few counts of the clone carrying this TCR beta chain. Its cognate antigen is unknown. This record belongs to a study of T-cell reconstitution after alpha-beta-depleted transplantation in children. Germline trimming cut 4 bases from V and 9 bases from J; bases unmatched to any gene: 12. Per the germline V gene, CDR1 is SGHDT and CDR2 is YYEEEE. The CDR3 spans 14 residues. Study-wide results and limits: Diversity and T-cell counts at one year after transplant derived mostly from new T cells. In some patients, recipient T cells and intrathymic progenitors surviving conditioning explained high day-60 diversity. Reports say that about two months after transplant, the alpha-beta T cells came out of several hundred graft clones that had expanded.

The TCRbeta library incorporated unique molecular identifiers. TCRdb re-called the PCR reads with MiXCR, one entry per CDR3 protein. The profile shows more than 40,000 distinct CDR3 sequences, around 53% of them singletons. The chain uses TRBV5-6 and TRBJ2-5, with 7 bases lining up with TRBD1. The sequenced sample was peripheral blood, obtained before TCRalphabeta/CD19-depleted stem cell transplant. The sequence was obtained from a boy under two years old with SCID, due to receive a stem cell transplant. Here the CDR3 reads CASSKPGQSVAQYF. The CDR3 coding sequence is TGTGCCAGCAGCAAACCGGGACAGTCGGTCGCCCAGTACTTC.